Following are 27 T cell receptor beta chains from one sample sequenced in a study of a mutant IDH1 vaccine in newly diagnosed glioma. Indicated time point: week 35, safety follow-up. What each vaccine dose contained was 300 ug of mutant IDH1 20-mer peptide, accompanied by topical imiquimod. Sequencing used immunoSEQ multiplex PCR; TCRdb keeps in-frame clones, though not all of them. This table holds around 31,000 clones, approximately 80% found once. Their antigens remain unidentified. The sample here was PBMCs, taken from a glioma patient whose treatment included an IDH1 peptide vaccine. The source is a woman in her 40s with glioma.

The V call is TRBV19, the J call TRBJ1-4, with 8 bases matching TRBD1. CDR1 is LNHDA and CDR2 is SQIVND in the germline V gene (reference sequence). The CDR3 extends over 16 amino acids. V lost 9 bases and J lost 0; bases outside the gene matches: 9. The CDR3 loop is CARRQGTISTNEKLFF. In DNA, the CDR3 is TGTGCCAGGCGACAGGGGACAATTTCAACTAATGAAAAACTGTTTTTT.

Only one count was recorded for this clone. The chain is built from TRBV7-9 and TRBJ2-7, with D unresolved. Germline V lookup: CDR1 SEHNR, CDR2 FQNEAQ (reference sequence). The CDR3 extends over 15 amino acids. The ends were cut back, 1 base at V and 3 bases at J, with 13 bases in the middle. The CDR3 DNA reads TGTGCCAGCAGCTTAGAGACATTAGGCCACTACGAGCAGTACTTC. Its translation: CASSLETLGHYEQYF.

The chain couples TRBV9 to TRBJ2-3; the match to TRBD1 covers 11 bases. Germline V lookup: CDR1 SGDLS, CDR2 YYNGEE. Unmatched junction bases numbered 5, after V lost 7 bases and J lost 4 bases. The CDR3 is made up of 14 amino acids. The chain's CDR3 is CASSRTGGADTQYF. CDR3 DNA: TGTGCCAGCTCCCGGACAGGGGGCGCAGATACGCAGTATTTT. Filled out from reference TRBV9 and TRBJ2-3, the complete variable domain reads DSGVTQTPKHLITATGQRVTLRCSPRSGDLSVYWYQQSLDQGLQFLIQYYNGEERAKGNILERFSAQQFPDLHSELNLSSLELGDSALYFCASSRTGGADTQYFGPGTRLTVL.

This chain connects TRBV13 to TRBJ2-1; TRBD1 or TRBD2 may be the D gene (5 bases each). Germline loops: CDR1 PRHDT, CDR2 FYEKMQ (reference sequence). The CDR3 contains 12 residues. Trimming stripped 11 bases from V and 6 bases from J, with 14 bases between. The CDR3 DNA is TGTGCCGGATCCGTGGGGACCAATGAGCAGTTCTTC. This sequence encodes CAGSVGTNEQFF.

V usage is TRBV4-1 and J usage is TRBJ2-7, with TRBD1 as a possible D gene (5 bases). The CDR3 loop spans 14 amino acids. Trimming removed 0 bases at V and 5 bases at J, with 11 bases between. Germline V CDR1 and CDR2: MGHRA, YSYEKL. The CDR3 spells CASSQDRVGNEQYF. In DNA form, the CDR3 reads TGCGCCAGCAGCCAAGACAGGGTGGGGAACGAGCAGTACTTC.

The CDR3 DNA reads TGCGCCAGCAGCTTACATCGGGGGGGGTACAATGAGCAGTTCTTC. This gives the protein CASSLHRGGYNEQFF. This rearrangement joins TRBV5-1 to TRBJ2-1, with 8 nucleotides matching TRBD2. This CDR3 is 15 amino acids long. V trimming: 2 bases; J trimming: 4 bases; junction bases outside the gene matches: 5. The V gene's germline CDR1 is SGHRS and CDR2 YFSETQ.

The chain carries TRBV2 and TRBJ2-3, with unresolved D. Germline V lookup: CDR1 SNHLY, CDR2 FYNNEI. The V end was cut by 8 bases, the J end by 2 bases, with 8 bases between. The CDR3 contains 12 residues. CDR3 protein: CASGPYTDTQYF. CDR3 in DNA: TGTGCCAGCGGACCTTACACAGATACGCAGTATTTT.

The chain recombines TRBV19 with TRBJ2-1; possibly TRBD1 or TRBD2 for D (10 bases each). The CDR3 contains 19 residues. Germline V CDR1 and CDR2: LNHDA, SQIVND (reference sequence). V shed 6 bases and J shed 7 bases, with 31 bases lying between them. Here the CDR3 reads CASRAGTGESGRAGNEQFF. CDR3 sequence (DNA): TGTGCCAGTAGGGCCGGGACAGGGGAAAGCGGGAGGGCGGGAAATGAGCAGTTCTTC.

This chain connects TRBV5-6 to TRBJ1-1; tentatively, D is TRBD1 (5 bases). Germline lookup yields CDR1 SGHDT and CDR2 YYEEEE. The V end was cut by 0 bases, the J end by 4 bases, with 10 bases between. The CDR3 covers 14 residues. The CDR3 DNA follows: TGTGCCAGCAGCTTGGGGGGCCCCAGCACTGAAGCTTTCTTT. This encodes CASSLGGPSTEAFF.

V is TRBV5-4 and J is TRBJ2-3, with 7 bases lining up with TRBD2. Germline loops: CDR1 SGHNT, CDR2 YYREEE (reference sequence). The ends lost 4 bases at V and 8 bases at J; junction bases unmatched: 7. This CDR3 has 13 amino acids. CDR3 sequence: CASSPTRGVTQYF. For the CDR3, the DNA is TGTGCCAGCAGCCCCACCCGGGGGGTTACGCAGTATTTT. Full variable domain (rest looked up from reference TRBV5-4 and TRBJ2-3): ETGVTQSPTHLIKTRGQQVTLRCSSQSGHNTVSWYQQALGQGPQFIFQYYREEENGRGNFPPRFSGLQFPNYSSELNVNALELDDSALYLCASSPTRGVTQYFGPGTRLTVL.

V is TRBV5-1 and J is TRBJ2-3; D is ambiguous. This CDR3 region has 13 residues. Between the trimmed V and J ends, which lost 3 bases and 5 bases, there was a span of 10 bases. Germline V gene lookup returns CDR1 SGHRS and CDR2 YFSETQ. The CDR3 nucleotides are TGCGCCAGCAGCTCCCCCCCGCGAGATACGCAGTATTTT. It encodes CASSSPPRDTQYF.

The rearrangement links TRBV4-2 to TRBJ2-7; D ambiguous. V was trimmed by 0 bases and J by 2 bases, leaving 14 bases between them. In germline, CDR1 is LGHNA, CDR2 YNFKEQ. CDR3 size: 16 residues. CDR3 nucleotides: TGTGCCAGCAGCCAAGATCTGGGCGACCCGACCTACGAGCAGTACTTC. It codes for CASSQDLGDPTYEQYF.

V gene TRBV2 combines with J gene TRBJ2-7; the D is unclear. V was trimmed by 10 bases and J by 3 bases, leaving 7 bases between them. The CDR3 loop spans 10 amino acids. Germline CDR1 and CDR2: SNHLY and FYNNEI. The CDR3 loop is CATGSYEQYF. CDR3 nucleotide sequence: TGTGCCACAGGAAGCTACGAGCAGTACTTC.

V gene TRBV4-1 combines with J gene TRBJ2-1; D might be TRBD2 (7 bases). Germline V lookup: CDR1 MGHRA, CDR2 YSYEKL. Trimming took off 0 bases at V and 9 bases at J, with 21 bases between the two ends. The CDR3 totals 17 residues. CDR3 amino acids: CASSQDSPEMGGREQFF. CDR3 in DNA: TGCGCCAGCAGCCAAGACTCCCCGGAGATGGGGGGGCGTGAGCAGTTCTTC.

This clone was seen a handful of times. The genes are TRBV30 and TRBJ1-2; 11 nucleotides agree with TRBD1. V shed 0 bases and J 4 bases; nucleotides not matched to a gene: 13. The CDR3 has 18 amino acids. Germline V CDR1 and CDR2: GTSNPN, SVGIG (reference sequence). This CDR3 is CAWSVALGTGGVGYGYTF. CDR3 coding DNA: TGTGCCTGGAGTGTAGCGCTCGGGACAGGGGGTGTCGGCTATGGCTACACCTTC.

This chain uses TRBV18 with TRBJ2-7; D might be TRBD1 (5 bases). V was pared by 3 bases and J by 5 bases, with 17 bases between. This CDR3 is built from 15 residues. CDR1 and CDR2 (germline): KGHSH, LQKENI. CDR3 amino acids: CASSPTQSGIHEQYF. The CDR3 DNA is TGTGCCAGCTCACCCACTCAATCAGGGATCCACGAGCAGTACTTC.

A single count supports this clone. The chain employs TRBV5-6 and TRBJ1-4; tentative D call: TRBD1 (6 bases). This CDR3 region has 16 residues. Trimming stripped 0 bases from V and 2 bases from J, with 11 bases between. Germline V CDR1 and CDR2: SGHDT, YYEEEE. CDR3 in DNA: TGTGCCAGCAGCTTGGGGCCGGGGGCGACTAATGAAAAACTGTTTTTT. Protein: CASSLGPGATNEKLFF.

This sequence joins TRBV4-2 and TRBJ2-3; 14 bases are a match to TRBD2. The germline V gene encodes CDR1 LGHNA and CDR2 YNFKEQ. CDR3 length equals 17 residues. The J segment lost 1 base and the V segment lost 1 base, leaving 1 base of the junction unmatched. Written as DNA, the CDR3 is TGTGCCAGCAGCCAAGGGGGACTAGCGGGAGGCACAGATACGCAGTATTTT. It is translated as CASSQGGLAGGTDTQYF.

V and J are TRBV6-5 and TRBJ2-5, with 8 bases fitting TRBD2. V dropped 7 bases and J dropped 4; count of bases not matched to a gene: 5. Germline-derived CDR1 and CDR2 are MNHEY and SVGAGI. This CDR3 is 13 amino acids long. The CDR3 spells CASTKRGSETQYF. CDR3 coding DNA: TGTGCCAGCACCAAGCGGGGGTCAGAGACCCAGTACTTC.

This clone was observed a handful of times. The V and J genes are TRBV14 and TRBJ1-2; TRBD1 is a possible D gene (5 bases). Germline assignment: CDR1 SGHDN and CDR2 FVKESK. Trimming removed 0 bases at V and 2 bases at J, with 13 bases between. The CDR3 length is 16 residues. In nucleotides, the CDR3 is TGTGCCAGCAGCCAAGAGAGGGCGGGACGGAACTATGGCTACACCTTC. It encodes CASSQERAGRNYGYTF.

CDR3 loop: CASSQERLGVRGYTF. CDR3 DNA: TGTGCCAGCAGCCAAGAGAGGTTAGGGGTTCGAGGCTACACCTTC. The chain is built from TRBV14 and TRBJ1-2; D is perhaps TRBD1 (5 bases). V lost 0 bases, J lost 8 bases, and 16 bases lay in between. The CDR3 is 15 amino acids. Looked up from germline, CDR1 is SGHDN and CDR2 is FVKESK.

CDR3 amino acids: CALLRDSSWEQYF. The DNA for the CDR3 is TGTGCCTTGCTCCGGGACAGTTCTTGGGAGCAGTACTTC. The J gene is TRBJ2-7, the V gene TRBV6-1; 7 bases are shared with TRBD1. The CDR3 has 13 residues. V trimming: 11 bases; J trimming: 7 bases; junction bases outside the gene matches: 14. Germline CDR1 is MNHNS and CDR2 is SASEGT.

The CDR3 DNA reads as TGTGCCAGCAGCTTAGGGCCAGCGGGGGAGGAGACCCAGTACTTC. Encoded protein: CASSLGPAGEETQYF. J is TRBJ2-5 and V is TRBV7-2; 8 bases match TRBD2. The germline CDR1 and CDR2 sequences are SGHTA and FQGNSA. The length of the CDR3 is 15 residues. J gave up 5 bases and V 1 base, and 6 bases lay outside the gene matches.

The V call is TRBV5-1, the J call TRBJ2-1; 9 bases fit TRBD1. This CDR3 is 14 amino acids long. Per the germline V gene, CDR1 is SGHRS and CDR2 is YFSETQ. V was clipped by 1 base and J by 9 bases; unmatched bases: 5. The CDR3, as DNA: TGCGCCAGCAGCTTGACAGGGGGCGGGGGTGAGCAGTTCTTC. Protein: CASSLTGGGGEQFF. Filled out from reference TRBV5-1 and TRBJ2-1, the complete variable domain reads KAGVTQTPRYLIKTRGQQVTLSCSPISGHRSVSWYQQTPGQGLQFLFEYFSETQRNKGNFPGRFSGRQFSNSRSEMNVSTLELGDSALYLCASSLTGGGGEQFFGPGTRLTVL.

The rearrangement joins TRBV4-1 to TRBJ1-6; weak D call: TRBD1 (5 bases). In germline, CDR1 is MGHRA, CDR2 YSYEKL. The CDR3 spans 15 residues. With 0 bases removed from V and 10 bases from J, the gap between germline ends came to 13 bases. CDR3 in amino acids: CASSQDSGGRSPLHF. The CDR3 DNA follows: TGCGCCAGCAGCCAAGATTCGGGGGGACGCTCACCCCTCCACTTT.

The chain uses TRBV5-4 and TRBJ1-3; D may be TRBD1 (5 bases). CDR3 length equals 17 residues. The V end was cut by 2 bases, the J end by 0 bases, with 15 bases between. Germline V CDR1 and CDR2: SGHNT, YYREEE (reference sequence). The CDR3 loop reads CASSLGTSGRSGNTIYF. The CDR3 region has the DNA TGTGCCAGCAGCTTAGGAACGTCGGGACGCTCTGGAAACACCATATATTTT. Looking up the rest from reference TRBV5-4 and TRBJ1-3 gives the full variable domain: ETGVTQSPTHLIKTRGQQVTLRCSSQSGHNTVSWYQQALGQGPQFIFQYYREEENGRGNFPPRFSGLQFPNYSSELNVNALELDDSALYLCASSLGTSGRSGNTIYFGEGSWLTVV.

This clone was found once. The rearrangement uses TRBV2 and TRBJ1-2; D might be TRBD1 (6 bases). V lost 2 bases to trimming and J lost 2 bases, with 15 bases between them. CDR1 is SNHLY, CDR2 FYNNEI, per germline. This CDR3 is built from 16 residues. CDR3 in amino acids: CASSESLPGVNYGYTF. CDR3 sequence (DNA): TGTGCCAGCAGTGAATCCCTCCCAGGGGTCAACTATGGCTACACCTTC.